Sequencing of this T cell receptor (beta chain) was carried out in a study of blood T cells in healthy people across ages. A second PCR of about 7 to 12 cycles used a sample-barcoded 5' primer and a J-beta primer mix. Each cDNA molecule, via a template-switch adaptor with 12 random nucleotides, was tagged. TCRdb fed the 5' RACE reads into MiXCR, producing one record per CDR3 protein. Among some 750,000 distinct CDR3 sequences listed, about 20% were seen once. Per sample, at least 5 micrograms of total RNA were extracted. Germline-derived CDR1 and CDR2 are ENHRY and SYGVKD. The CDR3 is 15 residues long. This clonotype was detected a few times. Mismatch with germline at one junction end may stem from a read error.

This chain connects TRBV10-3 to TRBJ2-1; 7 nucleotides agree with TRBD2. The receptor was isolated from a man in his 70s in good health. The sample consisted of blood. The CDR3 protein is CAISPSGGSLYEQCF. CDR3 in DNA: TGTGCCATCAGCCCTTCGGGGGGTTCCCTCTACGAGCAGTGCTTC.